These 21 T cell receptor beta chains share one sample of origin, sequenced in a study of blood T cell repertoires in COVID-19 (dated by TCRdb to about 2020). The library came from the immunoSEQ multiplex PCR assay. This is the immuneACCESS table as TCRdb keeps it, with only in-frame sequences that have V and J called. A part of the clones is gone; compared with another copy, unresolved V genes explain less than half, and the rest is unexplained. The sample profile shows 450,000 to 600,000 clones; roughly 87% of them were found once. The top ten constitute about 0.75% of the sample. Material: PBMCs or T cells enriched from blood (not recorded which). The origin of the receptors is a woman between 18 and 29 years old who had recovered from COVID-19.

In this sample, this clone turned up a few times. Other nucleotide sequences in the sample specify the same CDR3. This chain links TRBV2 with TRBJ1-1, with D possibly being TRBD1 (5 bases). CDR1 is SNHLY and CDR2 is FYNNEI in the germline V gene. Deletions cut 4 bases from V and 0 bases from J, with 6 bases between. This CDR3 region has 13 residues. CDR3 DNA: TGTGCCAGCAGTGGACAGTTGAACACTGAAGCTTTCTTT. Translating it yields CASSGQLNTEAFF.

The rearrangement joins TRBV7-9 to TRBJ1-5, with D possibly TRBD1 on 6 matching bases. Trimming pared 4 bases from V and 5 bases from J, leaving 9 bases between. This CDR3 has 13 amino acids. CDR1 and CDR2 from the germline V gene are SEHNR and FQNEAQ (reference sequence). This chain's CDR3 is CASSWGQDQPQHF. CDR3 DNA sequence: TGTGCCAGCAGCTGGGGGCAGGATCAGCCCCAGCATTTT.

The V call is TRBV27, the J call TRBJ1-1; 7 bases match TRBD1. Germline lookup yields CDR1 MNHEY and CDR2 SMNVEV (reference sequence). J lost 4 bases, V lost 4 bases, and 12 bases had no gene match. The CDR3 consists of 16 residues. The CDR3 sequence: CASSSVYRGGGTEAFF. The CDR3 DNA reads TGTGCCAGCAGTTCGGTTTACAGGGGTGGGGGCACTGAAGCTTTCTTT.

CDR3: CASSQDEGTRYGYTF. DNA for the CDR3: TGCGCCAGCAGCCAAGATGAGGGCACCCGGTATGGCTACACCTTC. V usage is TRBV4-1 and J usage is TRBJ1-2; D is uncertain. The germline V gene encodes CDR1 MGHRA and CDR2 YSYEKL. V was pared by 0 bases and J by 5 bases, with 13 bases between. CDR3 length equals 15 residues.

V is TRBV2 and J is TRBJ1-2, with 8 bases matching TRBD1. This CDR3 contains 14 residues. Germline assignment: CDR1 SNHLY and CDR2 FYNNEI. J was trimmed by 3 bases and V by 4 bases; bases with no gene match: 4. In nucleotides, the CDR3 is TGTGCCAGCAGTGCCAGGGGGCGCGACTATGGCTACACCTTC. Protein product: CASSARGRDYGYTF.

This chain links TRBV5-4 with TRBJ1-1; possible D gene TRBD1, 5 bases. Germline V gene data show CDR1 as SGHNT and CDR2 as YYREEE (reference sequence). Trimming took 3 bases from V and 7 from J, leaving 10 bases between them. CDR3 length equals 12 residues. The CDR3 nucleotides read TGTGCCAGCAGCTCGAGACAGAGTGAAGCTTTCTTT. Translated, it gives CASSSRQSEAFF.

This clone appeared a single time. The chain links TRBV12-5 to TRBJ2-1, with 14 bases that match TRBD2. This CDR3 has 16 residues. Per germline, CDR1 LGHNT and CDR2 FRNRAP. Trimming cost V 7 bases and J 9 bases; bases outside gene matches: 11. The CDR3 is CASVRGTSGGGGEQFF. The CDR3, as DNA: TGTGCTAGTGTCCGGGGGACTAGCGGGGGCGGGGGTGAGCAGTTCTTC.

The chain combines TRBV25-1 with TRBJ2-1; TRBD1 matches at 12 bases. The ends lost 2 bases at V and 5 bases at J; junction bases unmatched: 4. CDR1 and CDR2 from the germline V gene are MGHDK and SYGVNS. The CDR3 is 16 residues long. The CDR3 bases are TGTGCCAGCAGTGAACCGGGACAGGGGGCCCACAATGAGCAGTTCTTC. This sequence encodes CASSEPGQGAHNEQFF.

This chain joins TRBV18 and TRBJ1-2; D gene ambiguous. The V and J ends lost 1 base and 0 bases respectively, with 12 bases between them. CDR3 size: 16 residues. Germline lookup yields CDR1 KGHSH and CDR2 LQKENI. CDR3 DNA: TGTGCCAGCTCACCACTATCGGGGTACCCTAACTATGGCTACACCTTC. Residues: CASSPLSGYPNYGYTF.

The genes are TRBV27 and TRBJ2-2, with 9 bases aligning to TRBD2. This CDR3 is 17 amino acids long. Germline CDR1 reads MNHEY; CDR2 reads SMNVEV (reference sequence). The V gene end was trimmed by 5 bases and the J gene end by 0 bases; junction bases not matched to a gene: 7. Here the CDR3 DNA reads TGTGCCAGCAGTGGCCCGGGACTAGCTTCGAACACCGGGGAGCTGTTTTTT. Residues: CASSGPGLASNTGELFF.

V and J are TRBV19 and TRBJ2-1; possibly TRBD1 for D (6 bases). CDR1 LNHDA and CDR2 SQIVND come from the germline V gene (reference sequence). This CDR3 spans 14 amino acids. Between the trimmed V and J ends, which lost 7 bases and 7 bases, there was a span of 17 bases. CDR3 residues: CASTQGYPRNEQFF. CDR3 DNA: TGTGCCAGTACACAGGGATACCCGCGGAATGAGCAGTTCTTC.

The V call is TRBV6-4, the J call TRBJ2-7, with TRBD1 as a possible D gene (6 bases). The V and J ends lost 6 bases and 3 bases respectively, with 12 bases between them. This CDR3 spans 13 amino acids. In germline, CDR1 is MRHNA, CDR2 SNTAGT. CDR3 amino acids: CASSFRGLYEQYF. For the CDR3, the DNA is TGTGCCAGCAGCTTCAGGGGTCTCTACGAGCAGTACTTC.

The chain employs TRBV28 and TRBJ1-2; the D gene is possibly TRBD1 (6 bases). Germline-derived CDR1 and CDR2 are MDHEN and SYDVKM. V lost 10 bases to trimming and J lost 4 bases, with 28 bases between them. The CDR3 loop spans 17 amino acids. CDR3 in DNA: TGTGCCACCTTGGCAGGGGACATAGGATCGGTGGGCTATGGCTACACCTTC. Translation: CATLAGDIGSVGYGYTF.

This clone was seen only once. The gene calls are TRBV27 and TRBJ1-2, with D unclear. The CDR3 loop spans 14 amino acids. From germline, CDR1 is MNHEY and CDR2 SMNVEV (reference sequence). The V end lost 4 bases, the J end lost 4 bases, and 13 bases lay between the germline ends. The CDR3 sequence is CASSSHGVAYGYTF. CDR3 in DNA: TGTGCCAGCAGTTCCCATGGAGTGGCCTATGGCTACACCTTC.

The J gene is TRBJ1-4, the V gene TRBV9; D is undetermined. The CDR3 is 14 residues long. Trimming cost V 0 bases and J 7 bases, with 10 bases left between them. CDR1 is SGDLS and CDR2 is YYNGEE in the germline V gene. The CDR3 nucleotides are TGTGCCAGCAGCGTAGATGCCGGGAGTGAAAAACTGTTTTTT. It encodes CASSVDAGSEKLFF.

This chain connects TRBV5-1 to TRBJ2-1; perhaps TRBD2 as D (6 bases). CDR3 length equals 17 residues. In germline, CDR1 is SGHRS, CDR2 YFSETQ. Trimming shortened V by 0 bases and J by 4 bases, and 17 bases separated the two germline ends. The CDR3 region is CASSLAGGEQTYNEQFF. The CDR3 region has the DNA TGCGCCAGCAGCTTGGCCGGCGGGGAACAGACATACAATGAGCAGTTCTTC.

This clone is a singleton in its sample. This chain connects TRBV28 to TRBJ1-1; TRBD1 is a possible D gene (6 bases). Germline V CDR1 and CDR2: MDHEN, SYDVKM. The CDR3 runs to 15 residues. Trimming left V 4 bases short and J 5 bases short, with 17 bases between. Here the CDR3 reads CASSSPGSRGTEAFF. The CDR3 DNA sequence: TGTGCCAGCAGTTCCCCCGGCTCCAGGGGTACTGAAGCTTTCTTT.

CDR3 sequence (DNA): TGTGCCAGCATCTACTTAGGGGGAGAGAGGCCCGCTGAAGCTTTCTTT. It encodes CASIYLGGERPAEAFF. The V gene is TRBV11-2, the J gene TRBJ1-1; the D gene is possibly TRBD1 (6 bases). Per germline, CDR1 SGHAT and CDR2 FQNNGV. The CDR3 has 16 residues. Trimming cost V 7 bases and J 6 bases, with 24 bases left between them.

As regards this clone: The DNA is left out, because the CDR3 cannot be placed on it with certainty; the CDR3 is given as TCRdb lists it. The V gene is TRBV7-2, the J gene TRBJ1-2. The CDR3 is 15 residues long, counting both termini. Germline lookup yields CDR1 SGHTA and CDR2 FQGNSA. The CDR3 is CASSQFHSAPGGYTF.

This clone was recorded once. This sequence joins TRBV14 and TRBJ2-3, with D tentatively TRBD2 (6 bases). The CDR3 is 15 residues long. Looked up from germline, CDR1 is SGHDN and CDR2 is FVKESK. With 4 bases removed from V and 6 bases from J, the gap between germline ends came to 17 bases. DNA for the CDR3: TGTGCCAGCAGCCCGGGACTGACCCAAAGGGATACGCAGTATTTT. Residues: CASSPGLTQRDTQYF.

The gene calls are TRBV6-1 and TRBJ1-2, with D hard to call. The CDR3 contains 12 residues. Germline CDR1 is MNHNS and CDR2 is SASEGT. Trimming took off 5 bases at V and 5 bases at J, with 9 bases between the two ends. Here the CDR3 DNA reads TGTGCCAGCAGTCCTGGCCAATATGGCTACACCTTC. Its translation is CASSPGQYGYTF.